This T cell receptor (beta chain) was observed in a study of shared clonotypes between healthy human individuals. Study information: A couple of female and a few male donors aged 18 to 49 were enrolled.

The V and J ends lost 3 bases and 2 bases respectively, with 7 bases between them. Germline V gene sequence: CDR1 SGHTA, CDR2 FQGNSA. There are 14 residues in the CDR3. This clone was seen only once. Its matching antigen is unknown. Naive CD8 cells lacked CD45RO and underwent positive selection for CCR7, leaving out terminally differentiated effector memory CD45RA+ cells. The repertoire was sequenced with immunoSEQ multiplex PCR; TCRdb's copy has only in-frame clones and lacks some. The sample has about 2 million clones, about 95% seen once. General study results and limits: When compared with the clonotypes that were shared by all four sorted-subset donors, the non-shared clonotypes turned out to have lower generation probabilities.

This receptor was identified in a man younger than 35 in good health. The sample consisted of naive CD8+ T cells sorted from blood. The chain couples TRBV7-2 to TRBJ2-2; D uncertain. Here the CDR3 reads CASSFFLNTGELFF. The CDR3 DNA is TGTGCCAGCAGCTTTTTCCTTAACACCGGGGAGCTGTTTTTT.